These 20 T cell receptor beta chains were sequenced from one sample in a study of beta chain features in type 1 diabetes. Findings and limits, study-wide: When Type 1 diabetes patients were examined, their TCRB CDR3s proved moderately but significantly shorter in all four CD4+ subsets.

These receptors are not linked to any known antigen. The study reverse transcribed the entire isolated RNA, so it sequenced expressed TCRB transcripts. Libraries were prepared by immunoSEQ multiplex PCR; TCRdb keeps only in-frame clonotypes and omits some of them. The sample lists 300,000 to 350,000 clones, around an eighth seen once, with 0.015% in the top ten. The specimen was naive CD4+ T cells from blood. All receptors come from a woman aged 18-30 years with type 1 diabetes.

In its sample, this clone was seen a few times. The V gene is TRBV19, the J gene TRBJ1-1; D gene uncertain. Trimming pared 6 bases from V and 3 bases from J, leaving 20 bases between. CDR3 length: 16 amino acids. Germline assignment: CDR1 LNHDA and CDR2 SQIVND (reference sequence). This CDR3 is CASSPSGWFGDTEAFF. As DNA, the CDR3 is TGTGCCAGTAGCCCCTCCGGGTGGTTCGGCGACACTGAAGCTTTCTTT.

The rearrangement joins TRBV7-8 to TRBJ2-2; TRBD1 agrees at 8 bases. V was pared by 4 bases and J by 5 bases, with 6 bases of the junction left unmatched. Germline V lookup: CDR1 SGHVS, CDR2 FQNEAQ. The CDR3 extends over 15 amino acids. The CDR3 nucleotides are TGTGCCAGCAGCTCCAAGGACAGGGCAACCGGGGAGCTGTTTTTT. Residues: CASSSKDRATGELFF.

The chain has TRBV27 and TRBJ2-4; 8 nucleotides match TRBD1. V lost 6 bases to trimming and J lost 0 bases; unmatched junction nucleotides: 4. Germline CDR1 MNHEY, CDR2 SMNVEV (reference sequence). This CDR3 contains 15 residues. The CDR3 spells CASRPDRVAKNIQYF. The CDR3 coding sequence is TGTGCCAGCAGGCCGGACAGGGTAGCCAAAAACATTCAGTACTTC.

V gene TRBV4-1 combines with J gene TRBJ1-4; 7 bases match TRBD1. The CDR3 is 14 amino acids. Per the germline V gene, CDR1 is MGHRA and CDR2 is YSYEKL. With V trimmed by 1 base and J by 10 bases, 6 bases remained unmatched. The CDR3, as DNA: TGCGCCAGCAGCCAAGTCGGACAGGTGGGAAAACTGTTTTTT. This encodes CASSQVGQVGKLFF.

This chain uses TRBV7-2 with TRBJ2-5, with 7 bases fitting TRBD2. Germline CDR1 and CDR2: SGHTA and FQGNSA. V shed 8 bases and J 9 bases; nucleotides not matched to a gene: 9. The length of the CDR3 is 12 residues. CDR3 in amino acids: CASGGEVGAQYF. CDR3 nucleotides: TGTGCCAGCGGGGGGGAAGTAGGGGCCCAGTACTTC.

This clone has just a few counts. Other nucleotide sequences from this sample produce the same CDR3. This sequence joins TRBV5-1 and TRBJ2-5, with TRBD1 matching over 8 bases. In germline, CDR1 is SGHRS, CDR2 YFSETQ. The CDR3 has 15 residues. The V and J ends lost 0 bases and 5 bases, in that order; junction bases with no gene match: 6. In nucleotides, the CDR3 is TGCGCCAGCAGCTTGGGCGGGACAGGCGAGGAGACCCAGTACTTC. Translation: CASSLGGTGEETQYF.

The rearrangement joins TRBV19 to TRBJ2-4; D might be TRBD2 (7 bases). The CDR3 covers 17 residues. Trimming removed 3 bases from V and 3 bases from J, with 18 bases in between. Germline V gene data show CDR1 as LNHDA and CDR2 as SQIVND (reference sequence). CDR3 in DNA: TGTGCCAGTAGTATCGGGCAGGGGCTAGCGGACAAAAACATTCAGTACTTC. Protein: CASSIGQGLADKNIQYF.

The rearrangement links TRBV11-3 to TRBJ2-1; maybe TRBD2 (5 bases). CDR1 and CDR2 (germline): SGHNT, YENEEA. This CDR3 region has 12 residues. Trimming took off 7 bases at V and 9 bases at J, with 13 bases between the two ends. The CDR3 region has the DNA TGTGCCAGCATCAACGAGGGATCTGAGCAGTTCTTC. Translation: CASINEGSEQFF.

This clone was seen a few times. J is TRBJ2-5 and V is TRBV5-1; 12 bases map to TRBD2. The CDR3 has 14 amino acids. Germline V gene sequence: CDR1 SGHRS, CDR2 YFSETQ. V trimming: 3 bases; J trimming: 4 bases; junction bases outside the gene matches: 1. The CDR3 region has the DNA TGCGCCAGCAGCTCGGGACTAGCGGGAGAGACCCAGTACTTC. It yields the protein CASSSGLAGETQYF.

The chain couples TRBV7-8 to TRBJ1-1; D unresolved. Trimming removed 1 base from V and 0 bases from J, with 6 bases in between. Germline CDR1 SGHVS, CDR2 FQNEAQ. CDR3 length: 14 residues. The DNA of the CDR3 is TGTGCCAGCAGCTTAGTTAGCTTGAACACTGAAGCTTTCTTT. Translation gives CASSLVSLNTEAFF.

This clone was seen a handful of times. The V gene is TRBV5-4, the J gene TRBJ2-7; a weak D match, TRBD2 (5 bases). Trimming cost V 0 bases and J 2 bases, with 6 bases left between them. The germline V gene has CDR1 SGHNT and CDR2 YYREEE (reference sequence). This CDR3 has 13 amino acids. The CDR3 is CASSLAGTYEQYF. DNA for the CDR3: TGTGCCAGCAGCTTGGCGGGAACCTACGAGCAGTACTTC.

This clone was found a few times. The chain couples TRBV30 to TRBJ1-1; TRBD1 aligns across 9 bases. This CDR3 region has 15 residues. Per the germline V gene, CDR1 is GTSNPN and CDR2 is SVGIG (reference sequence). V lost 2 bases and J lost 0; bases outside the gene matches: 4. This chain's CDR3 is CAWSPGTGLNTEAFF. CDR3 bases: TGTGCCTGGAGTCCCGGGACAGGGCTGAACACTGAAGCTTTCTTT.

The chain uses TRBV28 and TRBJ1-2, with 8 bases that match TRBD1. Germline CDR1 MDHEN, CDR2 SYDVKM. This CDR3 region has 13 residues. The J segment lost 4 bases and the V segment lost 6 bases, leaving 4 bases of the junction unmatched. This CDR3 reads CASRTGVAYGYTF. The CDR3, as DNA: TGTGCCAGCAGGACAGGGGTGGCCTATGGCTACACCTTC.

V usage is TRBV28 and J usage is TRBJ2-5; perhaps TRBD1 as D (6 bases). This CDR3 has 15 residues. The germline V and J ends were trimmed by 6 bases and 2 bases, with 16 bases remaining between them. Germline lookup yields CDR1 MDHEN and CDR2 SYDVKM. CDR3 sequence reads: CASRSPQGQQETQYF. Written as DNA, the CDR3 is TGTGCCAGCAGATCTCCCCAGGGGCAGCAAGAGACCCAGTACTTC.

The CDR3 nucleotides are TGTGCCAGCAGCCTCCAGGCCGGGACTGGGCGCCGCACAGATACGCAGTATTTT. Its protein is CASSLQAGTGRRTDTQYF. The chain is built from TRBV7-9 and TRBJ2-3, with a tentative D call TRBD2 (6 bases). Germline assignment: CDR1 SEHNR and CDR2 FQNEAQ (reference sequence). The length of the CDR3 is 18 residues. Trimming removed 5 bases at V and 1 base at J, with 22 bases between. Variable domain in full (rest from reference TRBV7-9 and TRBJ2-3): DTGVSQNPRHKITKRGQNVTFRCDPISEHNRLYWYRQTLGQGPEFLTYFQNEAQLEKSRLLSDRFSAERPKGSFSTLEIQRTEQGDSAMYLCASSLQAGTGRRTDTQYFGPGTRLTVL.

CDR3 sequence reads: CASSIRPGLAGLSYNEQFF. CDR3 sequence (DNA): TGTGCCAGTAGTATTCGACCGGGACTAGCGGGCCTCTCCTACAATGAGCAGTTCTTC. The chain has TRBV19 and TRBJ2-1, with 12 nucleotides matching TRBD2. This CDR3 spans 19 amino acids. From germline, CDR1 is LNHDA and CDR2 SQIVND (reference sequence). V dropped 3 bases and J dropped 0; count of bases not matched to a gene: 9. The full variable domain, with the rest looked up from reference TRBV19 and TRBJ2-1, is DGGITQSPKYLFRKEGQNVTLSCEQNLNHDAMYWYRQDPGQGLRLIYYSQIVNDFQKGDIAEGYSVSREKKESFPLTVTSAQKNPTAFYLCASSIRPGLAGLSYNEQFFGPGTRLTVL.

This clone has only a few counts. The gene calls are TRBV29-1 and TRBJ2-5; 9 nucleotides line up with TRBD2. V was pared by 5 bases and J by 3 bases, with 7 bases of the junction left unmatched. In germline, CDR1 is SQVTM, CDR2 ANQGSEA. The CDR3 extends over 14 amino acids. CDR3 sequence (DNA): TGCAGCGTTTCTAGGAGACTAGCGGAAGAGACCCAGTACTTC. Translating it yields CSVSRRLAEETQYF.

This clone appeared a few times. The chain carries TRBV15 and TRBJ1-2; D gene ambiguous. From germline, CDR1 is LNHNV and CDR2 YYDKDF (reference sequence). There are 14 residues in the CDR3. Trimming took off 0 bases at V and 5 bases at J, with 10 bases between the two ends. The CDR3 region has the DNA TGTGCCACCAGCAGAGATCGGGTCCCATATGGCTACACCTTC. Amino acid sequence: CATSRDRVPYGYTF.

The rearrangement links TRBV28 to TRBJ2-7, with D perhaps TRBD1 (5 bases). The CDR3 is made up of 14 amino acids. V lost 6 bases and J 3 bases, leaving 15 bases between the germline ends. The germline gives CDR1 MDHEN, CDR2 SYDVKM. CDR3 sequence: CASSTSQGYYEQYF. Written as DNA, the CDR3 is TGTGCCAGCAGCACGTCTCAGGGATACTACGAGCAGTACTTC.

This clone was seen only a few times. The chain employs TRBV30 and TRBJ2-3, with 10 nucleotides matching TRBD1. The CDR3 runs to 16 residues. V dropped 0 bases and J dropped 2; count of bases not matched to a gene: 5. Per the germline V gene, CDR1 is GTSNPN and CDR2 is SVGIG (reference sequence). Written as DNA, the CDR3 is TGTGCCTGGAGTGTGGGGACAGGGGCAATCACAGATACGCAGTATTTT. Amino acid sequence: CAWSVGTGAITDTQYF.